This TCR beta chain is from a study of CD8 T cell repertoires and HIV-1 epitope variants. The wider study: Separate wells received one of Twenty-five Gag or Nef variant peptides. Tested: three Gag epitope families, Nef HW9 and YT9. The baseline condition was 1M T cells left uncultured.

Sequencing was performed with immunoSEQ multiplex PCR; in TCRdb, only in-frame clones are kept and a portion is missing. Seen here are several thousand clones, around 71% observed once, and the top ten hold roughly 44%. Germline V gene data show CDR1 as MNHEY and CDR2 as SVGAGI. The V end was cut by 3 bases, the J end by 5 bases, with 13 bases between. The CDR3 consists of 14 residues. In this sample, this clone turned up a few times. Antigen unknown. This TCR came from a male donor with HIV. V is TRBV6-5 and J is TRBJ1-2, with D possibly TRBD1 on 6 matching bases. Material for sequencing was cultured CD8+ T cells derived from PBMCs. The CDR3 protein is CASSYLQGVYGYTF. Here the CDR3 DNA reads TGTGCCAGCAGTTATCTACAGGGAGTGTATGGCTACACCTTC.